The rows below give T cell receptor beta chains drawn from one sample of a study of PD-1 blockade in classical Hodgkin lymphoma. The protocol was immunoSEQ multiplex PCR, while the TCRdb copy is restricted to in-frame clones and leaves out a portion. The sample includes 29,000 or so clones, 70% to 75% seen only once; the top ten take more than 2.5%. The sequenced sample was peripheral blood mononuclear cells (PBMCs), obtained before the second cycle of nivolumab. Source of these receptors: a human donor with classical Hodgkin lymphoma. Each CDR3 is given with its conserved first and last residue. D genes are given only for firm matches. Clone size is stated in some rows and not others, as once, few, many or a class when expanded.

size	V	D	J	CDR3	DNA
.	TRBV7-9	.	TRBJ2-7	CASSFLGQYEQYF	TGTGCCAGCAGCTTCCTAGGACAGTACGAGCAGTACTTC
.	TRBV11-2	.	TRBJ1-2	CASSSLGGGLFYGYTF	TGTGCCAGCAGCTCTCTGGGCGGGGGCCTCTTCTATGGCTACACCTTC
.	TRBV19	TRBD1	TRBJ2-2	CASSIFRQGPLTGELFF	TGTGCCAGTAGTATTTTCCGACAGGGTCCACTCACCGGGGAGCTGTTTTTT
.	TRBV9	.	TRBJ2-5	CASSVGLAVYQETQYF	TGTGCCAGCAGCGTAGGTTTAGCGGTGTACCAAGAGACCCAGTACTTC
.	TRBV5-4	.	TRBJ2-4	CASSFQGGENIQYF	TGTGCCAGCAGCTTTCAGGGCGGCGAAAACATTCAGTACTTC
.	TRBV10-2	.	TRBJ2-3	CASTHRTEGGGDTQYF	TGCGCCAGCACCCATCGGACAGAGGGGGGTGGAGATACGCAGTATTTT
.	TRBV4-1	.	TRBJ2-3	CASSQAHTQYF	TGCGCCAGCAGCCAGGCCCATACGCAGTATTTT
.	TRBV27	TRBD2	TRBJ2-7	CAFRTSGGAVYEQYF	TGTGCCTTCCGGACTAGCGGGGGGGCCGTCTACGAGCAGTACTTC
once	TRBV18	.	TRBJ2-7	CASSPRGGEQYF	TGTGCCAGCTCACCACGTGGGGGCGAGCAGTACTTC
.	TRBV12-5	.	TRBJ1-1	CASGLVHSEAFF	TGTGCTAGTGGTTTGGTCCACAGCGAAGCTTTCTTT
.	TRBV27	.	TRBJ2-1	CASSFKGWGNEQFF	TGTGCCAGCAGTTTTAAGGGGTGGGGCAATGAGCAGTTCTTC
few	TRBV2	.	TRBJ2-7	CASIAGRSSYEQYF	TGTGCCAGCATCGCGGGGAGGAGCTCCTACGAGCAGTACTTC
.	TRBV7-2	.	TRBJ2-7	CASSSTGYEQYF	TGTGCCAGCAGCTCGACAGGCTACGAGCAGTACTTC
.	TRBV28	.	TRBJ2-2	CASSAGGGTGELFF	TGTGCCAGCAGTGCAGGGGGGGGCACCGGGGAGCTGTTTTTT
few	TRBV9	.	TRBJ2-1	CASSVVEDNEQFF	TGTGCCAGCAGCGTAGTAGAGGACAATGAGCAGTTCTTC
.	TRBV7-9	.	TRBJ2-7	CASSMPRGPYYEQYF	TGTGCCAGCTCGATGCCCCGGGGGCCTTACTACGAGCAGTACTTC
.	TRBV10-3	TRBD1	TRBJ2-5	CAVGRGSGETQYF	TGTGCCGTAGGCAGGGGGTCGGGAGAGACCCAGTACTTC
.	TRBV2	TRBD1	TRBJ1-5	CASSATGGWNQPQHF	TGTGCCAGCAGCGCCACAGGGGGCTGGAATCAGCCCCAGCATTTT
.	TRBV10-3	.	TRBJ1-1	CAISDTGGGSNTEAFF	TGTGCCATCAGTGATACGGGCGGGGGTTCCAACACTGAAGCTTTCTTT
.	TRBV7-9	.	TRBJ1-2	CASSLGKGAGYTF	TGTGCCAGCAGCTTAGGCAAGGGAGCTGGCTACACCTTC
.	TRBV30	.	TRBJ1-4	CAWSVGSGTTNEKLFF	TGTGCCTGGAGTGTGGGTTCAGGGACAACTAATGAAAAACTGTTTTTT
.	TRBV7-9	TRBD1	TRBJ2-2	CASSSRTGGNTGELFF	TGTGCCAGCAGCTCCCGGACAGGGGGAAACACCGGGGAGCTGTTTTTT
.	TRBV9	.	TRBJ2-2	CASSVVGASGELFF	TGTGCCAGCAGCGTAGTAGGGGCTAGCGGGGAGCTGTTTTTT
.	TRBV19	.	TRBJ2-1	CASSIASYNEQFF	TGTGCCAGTAGTATAGCCTCCTACAATGAGCAGTTCTTC
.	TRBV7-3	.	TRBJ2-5	CASSFGTQETQYF	TGTGCCAGCAGCTTTGGCACCCAAGAGACCCAGTACTTC
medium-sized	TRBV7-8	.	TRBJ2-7	CASRGQGVYEQYF	TGTGCCAGCAGGGGGCAGGGTGTCTACGAGCAGTACTTC
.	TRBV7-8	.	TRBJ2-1	CASSLGWWGVGEQFF	TGTGCCAGCAGCTTAGGATGGTGGGGAGTAGGAGAGCAGTTCTTC
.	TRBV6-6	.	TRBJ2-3	CASSYGPDTQYF	TGTGCCAGCAGTTACGGCCCAGATACGCAGTATTTT
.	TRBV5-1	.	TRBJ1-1	CASSLHRENTEAFF	TGCGCCAGCAGCTTGCATCGGGAGAACACTGAAGCTTTCTTT
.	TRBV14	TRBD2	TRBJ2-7	CASSQGGGGLEQYF	TGTGCCAGCAGCCAAGGCGGGGGGGGTCTCGAGCAGTACTTC